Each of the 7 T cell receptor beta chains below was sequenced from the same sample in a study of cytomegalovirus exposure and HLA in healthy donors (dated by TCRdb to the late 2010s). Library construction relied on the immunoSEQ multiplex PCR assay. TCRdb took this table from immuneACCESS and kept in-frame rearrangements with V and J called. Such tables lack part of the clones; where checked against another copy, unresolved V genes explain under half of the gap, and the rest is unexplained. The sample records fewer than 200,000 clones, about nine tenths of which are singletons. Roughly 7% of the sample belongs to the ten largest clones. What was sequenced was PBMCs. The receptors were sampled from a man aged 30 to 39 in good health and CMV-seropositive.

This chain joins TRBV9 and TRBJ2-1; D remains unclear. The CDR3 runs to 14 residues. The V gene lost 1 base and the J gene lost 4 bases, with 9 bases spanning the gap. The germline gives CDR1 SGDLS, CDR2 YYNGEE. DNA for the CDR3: TGTGCCAGCAGCGTAAACGCGGCGTACAATGAGCAGTTCTTC. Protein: CASSVNAAYNEQFF.

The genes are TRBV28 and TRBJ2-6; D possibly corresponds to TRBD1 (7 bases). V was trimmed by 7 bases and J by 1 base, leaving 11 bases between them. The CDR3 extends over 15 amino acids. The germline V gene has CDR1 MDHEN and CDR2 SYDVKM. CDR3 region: CASTPGGSGANVLTF. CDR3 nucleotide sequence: TGTGCCAGCACTCCAGGGGGGTCTGGGGCCAACGTCCTGACTTTC.

The chain's CDR3 is CASSLLSGLHYEQYF. The DNA of the CDR3 is TGTGCCAGCAGCTTATTAAGCGGGCTACACTACGAGCAGTACTTC. V gene TRBV11-1 combines with J gene TRBJ2-7, with a weak D call TRBD2 (6 bases). The V gene's germline CDR1 is SGHAT and CDR2 FQDESV (reference sequence). Trimming removed 2 bases from V and 3 bases from J, with 14 bases in between. The CDR3 is 15 amino acids.

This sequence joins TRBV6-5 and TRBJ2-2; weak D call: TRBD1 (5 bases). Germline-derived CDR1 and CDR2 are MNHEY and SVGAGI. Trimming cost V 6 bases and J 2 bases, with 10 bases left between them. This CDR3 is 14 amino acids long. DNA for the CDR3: TGTGCCAGCAGCGACAGCCTTAACACCGGGGAGCTGTTTTTT. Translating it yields CASSDSLNTGELFF.

CDR3 nucleotide sequence: TGTGCCAGCAGTGCCACAGGGGGCTATCAGCCCCAGCATTTT. Its translation is CASSATGGYQPQHF. The J gene is TRBJ1-5, the V gene TRBV25-1; 9 bases match TRBD1. Germline trimming cut 4 bases from V and 5 bases from J; bases unmatched to any gene: 3. The CDR3 loop spans 14 amino acids. Germline V gene data show CDR1 as MGHDK and CDR2 as SYGVNS.

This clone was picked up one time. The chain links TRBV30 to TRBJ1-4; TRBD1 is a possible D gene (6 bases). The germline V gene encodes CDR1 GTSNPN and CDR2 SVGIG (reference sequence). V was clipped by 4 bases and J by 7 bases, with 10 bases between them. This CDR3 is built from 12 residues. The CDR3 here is CAWKGGGEKLFF. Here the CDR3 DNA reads TGTGCCTGGAAGGGGGGAGGTGAAAAACTGTTTTTT. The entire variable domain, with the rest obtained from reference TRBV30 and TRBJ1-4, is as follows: SQTIHQWPATLVQPVGSPLSLECTVEGTSNPNLYWYRQAAGRGLQLLFYSVGIGQISSEVPQNLSASRPQDRQFILSSKKLLLSDSGFYLCAWKGGGEKLFFGSGTQLSVL.

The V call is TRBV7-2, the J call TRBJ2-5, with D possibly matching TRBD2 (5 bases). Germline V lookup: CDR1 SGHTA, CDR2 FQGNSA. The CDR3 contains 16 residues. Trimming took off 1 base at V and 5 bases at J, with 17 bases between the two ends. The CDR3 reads CASSLGASLTVETQYF. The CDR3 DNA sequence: TGTGCCAGCAGCTTAGGAGCTAGCCTGACGGTGGAGACCCAGTACTTC.